This T cell receptor (beta chain) originates from a study of shared clonotypes between healthy human individuals. Germline CDR1 and CDR2: WSHSY and SAAADI. The CDR3 is made up of 12 amino acids. V lost 6 bases to trimming and J lost 3 bases, with 9 bases between them. Study-wide points: Clonotype sharing levels among donors were expected to vary with sequencing depth. Unshared clonotypes carried lower generation probabilities than those common to all four donors. Sample collection involved blood only; tissue repertoires are likely different.

About this clone: The antigen remains unidentified. At the DNA level, this CDR3 is encoded by other sequences in the same sample as well.

The naive CD8 population came from CD45RO-negative cells selected for CCR7, without terminally differentiated effector memory CD45RA+ cells. In the source study's methods: ImmunoSEQ only sent back junction sequences with no quality scores, so filtering was done differently. The method was immunoSEQ multiplex PCR; TCRdb's version includes in-frame clones alone and lacks a portion of them. That table gives V, J and clone size, and the DNA gave D and trimming. The top ten hold roughly 1.7% of the sample, which has millions of clones, 93% seen once. The sequence was obtained from a young man in good health. Some clones in this sample may be carry-over from other donors' samples. Sequencing was done on a sample of naive CD8+ T cells from PBMCs. The rearrangement links TRBV10-2 to TRBJ2-7; D perhaps matches TRBD2 (5 bases). The CDR3 loop reads CASSPDYYEQYF. CDR3 nucleotide sequence: TGCGCCAGCAGCCCCGACTACTACGAGCAGTACTTC.